Included here is one TCR beta chain sequence, with context. Its antigen is currently unknown. V lost 6 bases and J 6 bases, leaving 14 bases between the germline ends. The CDR3 totals 12 residues. Germline-derived CDR1 and CDR2 are DFQATT and SNEGSKA (reference sequence). This record belongs to a study of T cells after yellow fever vaccination. Findings and caveats of the study: After the booster, 96% of CD4 and 75% to 90% of CD8 primary-response clones were re-detected.

A universal primer site and UMIs were added as TCR cDNA was made by 5'RACE template switching. TCRdb re-called the 5' RACE reads through MiXCR, storing one row per CDR3 protein. This sample yields hundreds of thousands of distinct CDR3 sequences, of which 13% are seen a single time; around 15% belongs to the top ten. The sequence came from a young man who received the YFV17D yellow fever vaccine. J is TRBJ1-2 and V is TRBV20-1, with a tentative D call TRBD1 (6 bases). Source: PBMCs, taken on the day of the yellow fever booster vaccination. The CDR3 DNA reads as TGCAGTGCCCCCGCAGGGGCAGATGGCTACACCTTC. Translated: CSAPAGADGYTF.